This entry lists 7 T cell receptor beta chains sequenced from one sample in a study of a mutant IDH1 vaccine in newly diagnosed glioma. The method was immunoSEQ multiplex PCR; TCRdb's version includes in-frame clones alone and lacks a portion of them. This table has around 23,000 clones, approximately 84% appearing once. Time point denoted: week 47, end of study. Every vaccination contained 300 ug of the mutant IDH1 20-mer peptide and was paired with topical imiquimod. Antigens of these TCRs are unknown. Sequenced material: PBMCs, taken from a glioma patient whose treatment included an IDH1 peptide vaccine. The origin of the receptors is a man aged 40-55 years with glioma.

This chain uses TRBV4-1 with TRBJ2-7; 8 nucleotides align to TRBD1. Germline trimming cut 1 base from V and 0 bases from J; bases unmatched to any gene: 5. This CDR3 region has 16 residues. Germline CDR1 reads MGHRA; CDR2 reads YSYEKL. The chain's CDR3 is CASSQAKDRASYEQYF. The CDR3 coding sequence is TGCGCCAGCAGCCAAGCCAAGGACAGGGCCTCCTACGAGCAGTACTTC.

The chain is built from TRBV5-6 and TRBJ2-7; 9 bases map to TRBD2. Losses at the gene ends were 3 bases for V and 5 bases for J; bases not matched to a gene: 15. Germline values: CDR1 SGHDT, CDR2 YYEEEE. The CDR3 has 17 amino acids. This CDR3 is CASSSPLVAGGPHEQYF. The CDR3 region has the DNA TGTGCCAGCAGCTCCCCCTTAGTCGCGGGAGGGCCCCACGAGCAGTACTTC. The complete variable domain, with remaining parts taken from reference TRBV5-6 and TRBJ2-7, reads DAGVTQSPTHLIKTRGQQVTLRCSPKSGHDTVSWYQQALGQGPQFIFQYYEEEERQRGNFPDRFSGHQFPNYSSELNVNALLLGDSALYLCASSSPLVAGGPHEQYFGPGTRLTVT.

The rearrangement uses TRBV28 and TRBJ1-5; D is undetermined. Trimming cost V 10 bases and J 0 bases, with 10 bases left between them. Germline-derived CDR1 and CDR2 are MDHEN and SYDVKM. The CDR3 has 13 residues. The CDR3: CATKEYSNQPQHF. CDR3 nucleotides: TGTGCCACCAAGGAATATAGCAATCAGCCCCAGCATTTT.

The CDR3 DNA follows: TGTGCCAGCAGCATTATGACTAGCGGGAGCCGTCAAGAGACCCAGTACTTC. Translated, it gives CASSIMTSGSRQETQYF. The rearrangement uses TRBV7-2 and TRBJ2-5, with 12 bases fitting TRBD2. The V and J ends lost 5 bases and 2 bases, in that order; junction bases with no gene match: 9. There are 17 residues in the CDR3. Germline assignment: CDR1 SGHTA and CDR2 FQGNSA.

This clone came up once. This chain links TRBV6-1 with TRBJ1-5; 8 bases are shared with TRBD1. The J segment lost 6 bases and the V segment lost 6 bases, leaving 4 bases of the junction unmatched. In germline, CDR1 is MNHNS, CDR2 SASEGT. The CDR3 is made up of 13 amino acids. The CDR3 DNA reads TGTGCCAGCAGCCCAGGGGGCAGTCAGCCCCAGCATTTT. Translating gives CASSPGGSQPQHF.

The chain carries TRBV7-3 and TRBJ2-3, with 8 bases fitting TRBD2. This CDR3 is built from 13 residues. The germline V gene encodes CDR1 SGHTA and CDR2 FQGTGA. Trimming removed 8 bases from V and 2 bases from J; junction bases left unmatched: 3. CDR3 DNA sequence: TGTGCCAGCCGGGGGGGATCCACAGATACGCAGTATTTT. Translation: CASRGGSTDTQYF.

This chain joins TRBV18 and TRBJ2-7; 7 nucleotides line up with TRBD2. Per germline, CDR1 KGHSH and CDR2 LQKENI. Losses at the gene ends were 7 bases for V and 5 bases for J; bases not matched to a gene: 8. There are 13 residues in the CDR3. The CDR3 sequence: CASFTNAGDEQYF. In nucleotides, the CDR3 is TGTGCCAGCTTCACCAATGCGGGGGACGAGCAGTACTTC.